This T cell receptor (beta chain) was profiled in a study of T cell responses to AZD1222 COVID-19 vaccine. Study-wide context: Second-dose intervals near 4 or 12 weeks were combined. Study-level results: Most donors were white British and more were female, and clonal diversity was possibly underestimated. Elevations in Spike-specific TCR breadth and depth followed administration of two AZD1222 doses.

Note on this clone: Antigen unknown.

There are 15 residues in the CDR3. CDR1 MDHEN and CDR2 SYDVKM come from the germline V gene. Trimming stripped 1 base from V and 2 bases from J, with 9 bases between. Profiled with immunoSEQ multiplex PCR; TCRdb holds only in-frame clones, not every one. Counted here are 100,000 to 150,000 clones, around 87% occurring once; the ten biggest clones make up about 9.4%. The specimen comprised peripheral blood, sampled on day 0 of AZD1222 vaccination. V and J are TRBV28 and TRBJ1-3; a possible D gene is TRBD1 (5 bases). The receptor was derived from an adult in good health. This chain's CDR3 is CASSLSGDPGNTIYF. The DNA for the CDR3 is TGTGCCAGCAGTTTATCGGGGGATCCTGGAAACACCATATATTTT.